The sequence of this T cell receptor beta chain was determined in a study of untreated major depressive disorder listed by TCRdb under 2018. Regarding the complete study: A cross-sectional case-control design was used to compare T cell phenotype and TCR repertoire between antidepressant-free major depressive disorder patients and individually matched non-depressed controls. The sequencing was a follow-up to the differences in Vbeta 5.1, Vbeta 11 and Vbeta 22 usage that flow cytometry had picked up across the whole cohort.

CDR1 SGHRS and CDR2 YFSETQ are derived from the germline V gene. Trimming takes 0 bases off V and 6 bases off J; junction bases not matched to a gene: 3. The CDR3 holds 16 amino acids from the cysteine to the phenylalanine. Of the read, only the CDR3 DNA is kept; its 48 bases are in frame from base 1. Each depressed patient was matched pairwise with a non-depressed control on sex, age, current smoking status and body mass index. Every participant was of European descent. No current or lifetime mood disorder was present in controls, and Quick Inventory of Depressive Symptoms-Self Report scores of 5 or less were recorded for controls. Major medical conditions, Axis I/II comorbidities, regular medication or illicit drug use, and drinking over 100 g alcohol weekly were applied as exclusion criteria for all participants. Approximately 30 ml of peripheral blood was drawn into EDTA tubes from each participant. Thawed PBMCs underwent magnetic negative selection with the BD IMag Human CD4 T Lymphocyte Enrichment Set to purify CD4+ T cells. The CD4+ enrichment method typically yielded 85% to 95% purity as confirmed by flow cytometry. A subgroup of four or five case-control pairs, chosen blind to the chemokine receptor expression and flow-cytometric repertoire skewing results, underwent TCRbeta sequencing. Every blood sample was taken in the morning at 8:00 a.m., and Ficoll-Hypaque gradient centrifugation was used to isolate PBMCs. PBMCs were cryopreserved by gradual cooling to -80 degrees C and were kept in liquid nitrogen until assay.

General findings and caveats noted by the study authors: In the sequencing data, TRBV25-01 and TRBV02-01 usage matched the flow-cytometry pattern but was not statistically significant. Because of strict matching and exclusion criteria, the study sample was comparatively small, which limits how generalizable the findings are. For the sequencing comparisons, planned one-tailed tests were run on just three Vbeta families that had been chosen in advance. In CD4+ T cells, sequencing confirmed that depressed patients used TRBV05-01 (Vbeta 5.1) more than controls did, with a one-tailed test giving p = 0.040. In every sequenced subject, all of the top five TRBV05-01 clones were private clones.

With respect to this clone: The antigen it recognizes is unknown. No base qualities exist here, and no much larger clone lies one base off it.

The Qiagen DNeasy Blood and Tissue Kit was used to extract total genomic DNA from purified CD4+ T cells. Using immunoSEQ immunosequencing protocols, the TCRbeta CDR3 region, as defined by IMGT, was amplified and sequenced. The study's processing was this. The immunoSEQ service preprocessed the raw sequence data to correct PCR and sequencing errors. After being loaded into the immunoSEQ Analyzer, the data underwent further analysis with VDJtools v1.0.7. The paired Wilcoxon signed-rank test was used to test differences between patients and controls. The source is immuneACCESS, and TCRdb retained only in-frame sequences with V and J called. Part of the clones is not carried over; for the studies checked, unresolved V genes explain less than half of this, and the remainder is unexplained. That table furnishes V, J and clone size, whereas the DNA furnished D and trimming. In this sample the table shows 15,000 to 25,000 clones, about 85% of which occur a single time. The ten most abundant clones make up 0.65% to 1% of the sample.

The receptor's source is a woman in her 30s in good health. Sequencing input: CD4+ T cells from PBMCs. This chain joins TRBV5-1 to TRBJ2-1, and TRBD2 matches 13 of the central bases. The CDR3 loop reads CASSLVGTSGTNEQFF. The sequenced DNA is TGCGCCAGCAGCTTGGTAGGGACTAGCGGGACCAATGAGCAGTTCTTC.